These 3 T cell receptor beta chains originate from one sample sequenced in a study of T cell responses to AZD1222 COVID-19 vaccine. TCRdb's table, derived via immunoSEQ multiplex PCR, lists solely in-frame clones and lacks some. This table has 65,000 to 100,000 clones, roughly 90% appearing once. The input for sequencing was peripheral blood, taken 28 days after the second AZD1222 dose. These receptors originate from an adult who received the AZD1222 COVID-19 vaccine.

J is TRBJ1-3 and V is TRBV11-2; unclear D gene. V lost 1 base to trimming and J lost 0 bases, with 13 bases between them. This CDR3 contains 17 residues. Germline values: CDR1 SGHAT, CDR2 FQNNGV. The CDR3 DNA reads TGTGCCAGCAGCTTAGTCACGGGTCTCAGCTCTGGAAACACCATATATTTT. Translating it yields CASSLVTGLSSGNTIYF.

The rearrangement uses TRBV6-2 or TRBV6-3 and TRBJ1-5, with 10 positions matching TRBD1. Trimming at V came to 5 bases and at J to 4 bases, leaving 8 bases not matched to a gene. Germline values: CDR1 MNHEY, CDR2 SVGEGT. CDR3 size: 16 residues. The CDR3 is CASSAGTGARNQPQHF. The CDR3 DNA reads as TGTGCCAGCAGTGCCGGGACAGGGGCCAGAAATCAGCCCCAGCATTTT.

V gene TRBV18 combines with J gene TRBJ2-1; 11 nucleotides align to TRBD2. From germline, CDR1 is KGHSH and CDR2 LQKENI. V dropped 0 bases and J dropped 6; count of bases not matched to a gene: 10. This CDR3 is built from 18 residues. CDR3 nucleotides: TGTGCCAGCTCACCACCCGGTGGGTTGCTAGCGGGAGGCAATGAGCAGTTCTTC. Translation: CASSPPGGLLAGGNEQFF. Variable domain in full (rest from reference TRBV18 and TRBJ2-1): NAGVMQNPRHLVRRRGQEARLRCSPMKGHSHVYWYRQLPEEGLKFMVYLQKENIIDESGMPKERFSAEFPKEGPSILRIQQVVRGDSAAYFCASSPPGGLLAGGNEQFFGPGTRLTVL.